Detailed here is one T cell receptor beta chain. The data are from a study of OX40 agonist ivuxolimab in advanced cancers. Method: immunoSEQ multiplex PCR; TCRdb's copy keeps in-frame clones and lacks some. Among about 58,000 clones listed, roughly nine tenths were seen once. The CDR3 loop spans 14 amino acids. V gave up 2 bases and J gave up 7 bases, with 14 bases separating them. Germline CDR1 LNHDA, CDR2 SQIVND (reference sequence). This chain connects TRBV19 to TRBJ1-1; no definite D call. The TCR comes from an adult with an advanced solid tumor such as melanoma, head and neck, liver or kidney cancer. The specimen was CD4+ or CD8+ T cells sorted from blood, collected in a trial of the OX40 agonist ivuxolimab. For the CDR3, the DNA is TGTGCCAGTAGTATACAGGATAGGAGCCTTGAAGCTTTCTTT. This sequence encodes CASSIQDRSLEAFF.